This T cell receptor beta chain was documented in a study of T cells after yellow fever vaccination. They built TCR cDNA with 5'RACE template switching, a step that put in a universal primer site and UMIs. TCRdb recomputed calls from the 5' RACE reads with MiXCR, one row per CDR3 protein. The table records approximately 600,000 distinct CDR3 sequences, 9% to 15% of them present only once. Germline V gives CDR1 LNHNV, CDR2 YYDKDF (reference sequence). The ends were cut back, 6 bases at V and 2 bases at J, with 5 bases in the middle. This CDR3 spans 12 amino acids. Of note for this clonotype: Its target is unknown.

Notes on the study in general: CD4 and CD8 compartments shared a small share of clonotypes.

This sequence joins TRBV15 and TRBJ1-5; D is unclear. Specimen: PBMCs, collected on the day of the yellow fever booster vaccination. This sequence originates from a man aged 25 to 40 who received the YFV17D yellow fever vaccine. The chain's CDR3 is CATRTGNQPQHF. The CDR3 nucleotides read TGTGCCACCAGGACTGGCAATCAGCCCCAGCATTTT. The variable domain in full, completed from reference TRBV15 and TRBJ1-5, reads DAMVIQNPRYQVTQFGKPVTLSCSQTLNHNVMYWYQQKSSQAPKLLFHYYDKDFNNEADTPDNFQSRRPNTSFCFLDIRSPGLGDTAMYLCATRTGNQPQHFGDGTRLSIL.